The sequence of this T cell receptor (beta chain) was determined in a study of vaccination and CD4 T cells after COVID-19. Note on this clonotype: Antigen: not known.

The treatment: approximately nine-day PBMC culture with coronavirus spike peptide pools or control peptides (ViraFEST assay). Using peptide pools, antigen-specific T cells were expanded in ViraFEST before TCRs were sequenced. Researchers used the Oncomine TCR Beta short-read assay to sequence DNA from cultured CD4+ T cells. One entry per CDR3 protein, called by TCRdb with MiXCR from the PCR reads. The sample has 15,000 or so distinct CDR3 sequences, 45% to 65% seen once. The TCR was taken from a human donor who had recovered from COVID-19. Sequenced: CD4+ T cells from blood, cultured in vitro.

The CDR3 region is CASSLWIGAQETQYF. In nucleotides, the CDR3 is TGTGCCAGCAGCTTATGGATCGGCGCCCAAGAGACCCAGTACTTC. The J gene is TRBJ2-5, the V gene TRBV7-9; D gene uncertain. The ends were cut back, 2 bases at V and 1 base at J, with 11 bases in the middle. This CDR3 comprises 15 residues. Germline CDR1 reads SEHNR; CDR2 reads FQNEAQ (reference sequence).